The clone carrying this TCR beta chain was seen only a few times. The target antigen is unknown. The source material, RNA transcripts, was used to amplify TCR beta CDR3 regions. During a first-round RT-PCR of the TCR CDR3, the HTBI primer set was used. TCRdb fed the multiplex PCR reads into MiXCR, producing one record per CDR3 protein. Here the sample spans about 480,000 distinct CDR3 sequences, less than 25% being singletons. This record comes from a study of T cells in Graves' hyperthyroidism and ophthalmopathy. V shed 3 bases and J shed 1 base, with 12 bases lying between them. Germline CDR1 is KGHDR and CDR2 is SFDVKD. The CDR3 totals 16 residues. Study results and caveats: Among clonotypes expanded in thyroid above 0.001, most were also found in blood.

The study excluded patients with uncontrolled infection, other autoimmune disease, pregnancy or lactation. Sequenced input: blood. The chain uses TRBV24-1 and TRBJ1-3, with D possibly TRBD1 on 5 matching bases. The TCR originated in a woman in her sixties or seventies with Graves' ophthalmopathy. The CDR3 region is CATSDPRQTSGNTIYF. The CDR3 bases are TGTGCCACCAGTGATCCACGACAGACATCTGGAAACACCATATATTTT.